Following are 26 T cell receptor beta chains from one sample sequenced in a study of shared clonotypes between healthy human individuals. Terminally differentiated effector memory CD45RA+ cells were excluded from the naive CD8 cells, which were CD45RO-negative and positively selected for CCR7. Produced via immunoSEQ multiplex PCR; TCRdb's table is partial and in-frame only. In the table there are over 2,000,000 clones, 93% of which are singletons. Sequenced: naive CD8+ T cells from PBMCs. These receptors were obtained from a man younger than 35 in good health. Some clones in this sample may be carry-over from other donors' samples.

V is TRBV1 and J is TRBJ1-2. TRBV1 is a pseudogene locus. The CDR3 totals 16 residues. The CDR3: CTSRVTSLCETYGYTF. As DNA, the CDR3 is TGCACCAGCAGGGTCACAAGTTTGTGCGAAACCTATGGCTACACCTTC.

The chain links TRBV27 to TRBJ1-1, with D unclear. This CDR3 spans 14 amino acids. Germline V gene data show CDR1 as MNHEY and CDR2 as SMNVEV (reference sequence). Trimming shortened V by 2 bases and J by 0 bases, and 7 bases separated the two germline ends. CDR3 nucleotides: TGTGCCAGCAGTTTAGTTAGCATGAACACTGAAGCTTTCTTT. It encodes CASSLVSMNTEAFF.

V is TRBV4-3 and J is TRBJ2-1; 12 nucleotides match TRBD2. V shed 4 bases and J 3 bases; nucleotides not matched to a gene: 19. Germline CDR1 and CDR2: LGHNA and YSLEER. The CDR3 spans 21 residues. CDR3 residues: CASSPFLPGLAGNLYYNEQFF. The CDR3 nucleotides read TGCGCCAGCAGCCCCTTCCTACCGGGACTAGCGGGTAACCTTTACTACAATGAGCAGTTCTTC.

This rearrangement joins TRBV27 to TRBJ2-1; perhaps D is TRBD1 or TRBD2 (5 bases each). Germline V gives CDR1 MNHEY, CDR2 SMNVEV (reference sequence). The CDR3 covers 14 residues. V was trimmed by 5 bases and J by 0 bases, leaving 8 bases between them. CDR3 in DNA: TGTGCCAGCAGTGGGACGAGCTCCTACAATGAGCAGTTCTTC. It is translated as CASSGTSSYNEQFF.

V usage is TRBV9 and J usage is TRBJ2-3, with TRBD2 as a possible D gene (6 bases). The CDR3 covers 15 residues. V shed 0 bases and J shed 5 bases, with 13 bases lying between them. Germline V gene lookup returns CDR1 SGDLS and CDR2 YYNGEE. The CDR3 region is CASSVGDWRQDTQYF. CDR3 coding DNA: TGTGCCAGCAGCGTAGGGGACTGGCGACAAGATACGCAGTATTTT.

The V gene is TRBV5-8, the J gene TRBJ1-1; TRBD1 might be the D (6 bases). V lost 7 bases and J lost 3, with 13 bases in between. The CDR3 contains 13 residues. Germline CDR1 and CDR2: SGHTS and YDEGEE. CDR3 nucleotides: TGTGCCAGCGGTGGGGGGCTCGACACTGAAGCTTTCTTT. Protein product: CASGGGLDTEAFF.

V usage is TRBV6-5 and J usage is TRBJ1-1; no firm D call. The CDR3 sequence is 10 residues long. Trimming took off 5 bases at V and 7 bases at J, with 5 bases between the two ends. Looked up from germline, CDR1 is MNHEY and CDR2 is SVGAGI. The CDR3 is CASSGIEAFF. CDR3 coding DNA: TGTGCCAGCAGTGGGATTGAAGCTTTCTTT.

The chain employs TRBV5-1 and TRBJ1-3, with D tentatively TRBD1 (5 bases). Germline V gene data show CDR1 as SGHRS and CDR2 as YFSETQ. The CDR3 is 19 residues long. V was clipped by 3 bases and J by 0 bases, with 22 bases between them. CDR3 sequence reads: CASSSVSSDEGFSGNTIYF. The CDR3 DNA is TGCGCCAGCAGCTCTGTCTCTAGCGACGAGGGGTTCTCTGGAAACACCATATATTTT.

This clone has a single count. The CDR3: CASSLPRDEGIQYF. DNA of the CDR3: TGTGCCAGCAGCCTGCCGAGGGACGAGGGCATTCAGTACTTC. This rearrangement joins TRBV28 to TRBJ2-4; D is possibly TRBD1 or TRBD2 (5 bases each). This CDR3 region has 14 residues. Germline assignment: CDR1 MDHEN and CDR2 SYDVKM. V lost 6 bases to trimming and J lost 9 bases, with 18 bases between them.

This sequence joins TRBV14 and TRBJ2-7; TRBD2 matches 13 bases. From germline, CDR1 is SGHDN and CDR2 FVKESK. Losses at the gene ends were 5 bases for V and 3 bases for J; bases not matched to a gene: 19. The length of the CDR3 is 20 residues. CDR3 nucleotide sequence: TGTGCCAGCAGCTCCCGCTGGACTAGCGGGAGTTCGGCGTGGAACTACGAGCAGTACTTC. Amino acid sequence: CASSSRWTSGSSAWNYEQYF.

V is TRBV6-5 and J is TRBJ1-2; TRBD1 matches at 7 bases. V lost 0 bases, J lost 3 bases, and 4 bases stayed unmatched. CDR1 is MNHEY and CDR2 is SVGAGI in the germline V gene. The CDR3 covers 15 residues. The CDR3 spells CASSYSEGADYGYTF. The CDR3 DNA sequence: TGTGCCAGCAGTTACTCCGAGGGGGCTGACTATGGCTACACCTTC.

This rearrangement joins TRBV19 to TRBJ2-3, with D perhaps matching TRBD2 (6 bases). Germline V CDR1 and CDR2: LNHDA, SQIVND (reference sequence). The ends were cut back, 4 bases at V and 2 bases at J, with 16 bases in the middle. The CDR3 is made up of 16 amino acids. The chain's CDR3 is CASSNRVAVNTDTQYF. DNA for the CDR3: TGTGCCAGTAGTAATCGAGTAGCGGTGAACACAGATACGCAGTATTTT.

The V and J genes are TRBV28 and TRBJ1-2, with D perhaps TRBD1 (5 bases). The germline V and J ends were trimmed by 5 bases and 0 bases, with 10 bases remaining between them. Germline V CDR1 and CDR2: MDHEN, SYDVKM. The CDR3 sequence is 14 residues long. The CDR3 bases are TGTGCCAGCAGTAACCACAGGACTAACTATGGCTACACCTTC. It specifies CASSNHRTNYGYTF.

The chain employs TRBV7-9 and TRBJ1-2; D not certain. The CDR3 runs to 13 residues. Germline CDR1 and CDR2: SEHNR and FQNEAQ (reference sequence). V shed 5 bases and J shed 6 bases, with 13 bases lying between them. Here the CDR3 DNA reads TGTGCCAGCAGCCCCCCCCAGGAGGATGGCTACACCTTC. Translated: CASSPPQEDGYTF.

This clone was recorded only once. The rearrangement links TRBV2 to TRBJ2-7; D remains unclear. The CDR3 runs to 13 residues. Trimming removed 6 bases at V and 0 bases at J, with 9 bases between. Germline V gene lookup returns CDR1 SNHLY and CDR2 FYNNEI. The CDR3 DNA is TGTGCCAGCAGATACAGTAGCTCCTACGAGCAGTACTTC. The encoded protein is CASRYSSSYEQYF.

Details on this clone: Other DNA sequences from this sample encode an identical CDR3 as well. The genes are TRBV27 and TRBJ2-7; TRBD1 agrees at 11 bases. The CDR3 consists of 14 residues. The V segment lost 5 bases and the J segment 4 bases; nucleotides outside the gene matches: 4. CDR1 and CDR2 (germline): MNHEY, SMNVEV (reference sequence). CDR3 coding DNA: TGTGCCAGCAGTACCGGGACAGGGGGTTACGAGCAGTACTTC. The encoded protein is CASSTGTGGYEQYF.

This chain uses TRBV7-6 with TRBJ1-1; D unclear. This CDR3 has 16 residues. The V gene lost 1 base and the J gene lost 2 bases, with 14 bases spanning the gap. Germline V gene data show CDR1 as SGHVS and CDR2 as FNYEAQ. In DNA, the CDR3 is TGTGCCAGCAGCTTAGTGGCATTTGGGAAAAACACTGAAGCTTTCTTT. Amino acids: CASSLVAFGKNTEAFF.

Comments on this clone: The same CDR3 arises from other DNA sequences in this sample as well. The V call is TRBV9, the J call TRBJ2-7; TRBD1 aligns across 7 bases. V shed 3 bases and J 2 bases; nucleotides not matched to a gene: 5. The CDR3 length is 14 residues. Germline V gene sequence: CDR1 SGDLS, CDR2 YYNGEE. Here the CDR3 reads CASSAGGPTYEQYF. In nucleotides, the CDR3 is TGTGCCAGCAGCGCAGGGGGACCCACCTACGAGCAGTACTTC.

The chain recombines TRBV28 with TRBJ2-4, with 8 bases identical to TRBD1. Germline CDR1 reads MDHEN; CDR2 reads SYDVKM. The V and J ends lost 6 bases and 0 bases, in that order; junction bases with no gene match: 10. This CDR3 comprises 17 residues. The CDR3 DNA reads TGTGCCAGCAGCACCCAGACAGGGGTTCTAGCCAAAAACATTCAGTACTTC. Its translation is CASSTQTGVLAKNIQYF. Full variable domain (rest looked up from reference TRBV28 and TRBJ2-4): DVKVTQSSRYLVKRTGEKVFLECVQDMDHENMFWYRQDPGLGLRLIYFSYDVKMKEKGDIPEGYSVSREKKERFSLILESASTNQTSMYLCASSTQTGVLAKNIQYFGAGTRLSVL.

The table lists this clone with a count of one. This chain links TRBV6-1 with TRBJ2-1; either TRBD1 or TRBD2 may fit D (5 bases each). Trimming took off 4 bases at V and 6 bases at J, with 13 bases between the two ends. The CDR3 totals 14 residues. Germline CDR1 MNHNS, CDR2 SASEGT. In DNA form, the CDR3 reads TGTGCCAGCAGTGGAAGGGTTGGGGGCAATGAGCAGTTCTTC. Its protein product is CASSGRVGGNEQFF.

The chain uses TRBV27 and TRBJ2-1; D gene unclear. The ends were cut back, 0 bases at V and 0 bases at J, with 6 bases in the middle. The CDR3 extends over 15 amino acids. Per the germline V gene, CDR1 is MNHEY and CDR2 is SMNVEV (reference sequence). The DNA for the CDR3 is TGTGCCAGCAGTTTATCCGTTATCTCCTACAATGAGCAGTTCTTC. Translating it yields CASSLSVISYNEQFF.

The chain recombines TRBV9 with TRBJ2-3; 7 bases map to TRBD2. Germline lookup yields CDR1 SGDLS and CDR2 YYNGEE. The J segment lost 1 base and the V segment lost 7 bases, leaving 15 bases of the junction unmatched. The CDR3 contains 17 residues. DNA of the CDR3: TGTGCCAGCGGGTCGTTGGGAGCGGGGCCGGGCACAGATACGCAGTATTTT. This translates into CASGSLGAGPGTDTQYF.

A note on this clone: Within the sample, other DNA sequences also encode this same CDR3. The chain joins TRBV7-9 to TRBJ1-2; D unclear. The CDR3 runs 14 residues. Trimming pared 1 base from V and 4 bases from J, leaving 10 bases between. Looked up from germline, CDR1 is SEHNR and CDR2 is FQNEAQ (reference sequence). CDR3 sequence reads: CASSLVGRSYGYTF. CDR3 nucleotides: TGTGCCAGCAGCTTAGTTGGCAGGTCCTATGGCTACACCTTC. The full variable domain, completed using reference TRBV7-9 and TRBJ1-2, is DTGVSQNPRHKITKRGQNVTFRCDPISEHNRLYWYRQTLGQGPEFLTYFQNEAQLEKSRLLSDRFSAERPKGSFSTLEIQRTEQGDSAMYLCASSLVGRSYGYTFGSGTRLTVV.

The V and J genes are TRBV4-3 and TRBJ2-7; D gene ambiguous. This CDR3 is built from 17 residues. V was cut by 0 bases and J by 1 base, with 16 bases left in between. Germline values: CDR1 LGHNA, CDR2 YSLEER. The CDR3 DNA reads TGCGCCAGCAGCCAAGATCCTAGGACGGACCGTTCCTACGAGCAGTACTTC. This codes for CASSQDPRTDRSYEQYF.

The chain links TRBV7-9 to TRBJ2-1, with 7 bases fitting TRBD2. This CDR3 has 18 amino acids. In germline, CDR1 is SEHNR, CDR2 FQNEAQ (reference sequence). The ends lost 1 base at V and 0 bases at J; junction bases unmatched: 9. CDR3 in DNA: TGTGCCAGCAGCTTAGAAGGGCGGCCGGGGGGCTCCTACAATGAGCAGTTCTTC. Protein: CASSLEGRPGGSYNEQFF.

The genes are TRBV9 and TRBJ2-2, with D perhaps TRBD1 (5 bases). V lost 4 bases to trimming and J lost 4 bases, with 11 bases between them. The CDR3 spans 14 residues. CDR1 is SGDLS and CDR2 is YYNGEE in the germline V gene. The CDR3 DNA reads TGTGCCAGCAGCACCCGACAGATCACCGGGGAGCTGTTTTTT. It encodes CASSTRQITGELFF.